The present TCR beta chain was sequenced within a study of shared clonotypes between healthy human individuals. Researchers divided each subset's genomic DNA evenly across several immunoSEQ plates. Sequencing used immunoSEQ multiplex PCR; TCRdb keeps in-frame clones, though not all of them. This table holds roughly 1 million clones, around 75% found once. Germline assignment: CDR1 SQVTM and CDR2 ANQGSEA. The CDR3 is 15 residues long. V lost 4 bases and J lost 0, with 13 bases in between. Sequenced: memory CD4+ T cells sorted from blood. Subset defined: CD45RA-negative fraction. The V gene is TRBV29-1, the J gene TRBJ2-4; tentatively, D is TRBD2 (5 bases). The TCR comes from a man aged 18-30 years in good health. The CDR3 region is CSVVWLGRAKNIQYF. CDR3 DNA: TGCAGCGTTGTCTGGCTGGGGAGAGCCAAAAACATTCAGTACTTC.